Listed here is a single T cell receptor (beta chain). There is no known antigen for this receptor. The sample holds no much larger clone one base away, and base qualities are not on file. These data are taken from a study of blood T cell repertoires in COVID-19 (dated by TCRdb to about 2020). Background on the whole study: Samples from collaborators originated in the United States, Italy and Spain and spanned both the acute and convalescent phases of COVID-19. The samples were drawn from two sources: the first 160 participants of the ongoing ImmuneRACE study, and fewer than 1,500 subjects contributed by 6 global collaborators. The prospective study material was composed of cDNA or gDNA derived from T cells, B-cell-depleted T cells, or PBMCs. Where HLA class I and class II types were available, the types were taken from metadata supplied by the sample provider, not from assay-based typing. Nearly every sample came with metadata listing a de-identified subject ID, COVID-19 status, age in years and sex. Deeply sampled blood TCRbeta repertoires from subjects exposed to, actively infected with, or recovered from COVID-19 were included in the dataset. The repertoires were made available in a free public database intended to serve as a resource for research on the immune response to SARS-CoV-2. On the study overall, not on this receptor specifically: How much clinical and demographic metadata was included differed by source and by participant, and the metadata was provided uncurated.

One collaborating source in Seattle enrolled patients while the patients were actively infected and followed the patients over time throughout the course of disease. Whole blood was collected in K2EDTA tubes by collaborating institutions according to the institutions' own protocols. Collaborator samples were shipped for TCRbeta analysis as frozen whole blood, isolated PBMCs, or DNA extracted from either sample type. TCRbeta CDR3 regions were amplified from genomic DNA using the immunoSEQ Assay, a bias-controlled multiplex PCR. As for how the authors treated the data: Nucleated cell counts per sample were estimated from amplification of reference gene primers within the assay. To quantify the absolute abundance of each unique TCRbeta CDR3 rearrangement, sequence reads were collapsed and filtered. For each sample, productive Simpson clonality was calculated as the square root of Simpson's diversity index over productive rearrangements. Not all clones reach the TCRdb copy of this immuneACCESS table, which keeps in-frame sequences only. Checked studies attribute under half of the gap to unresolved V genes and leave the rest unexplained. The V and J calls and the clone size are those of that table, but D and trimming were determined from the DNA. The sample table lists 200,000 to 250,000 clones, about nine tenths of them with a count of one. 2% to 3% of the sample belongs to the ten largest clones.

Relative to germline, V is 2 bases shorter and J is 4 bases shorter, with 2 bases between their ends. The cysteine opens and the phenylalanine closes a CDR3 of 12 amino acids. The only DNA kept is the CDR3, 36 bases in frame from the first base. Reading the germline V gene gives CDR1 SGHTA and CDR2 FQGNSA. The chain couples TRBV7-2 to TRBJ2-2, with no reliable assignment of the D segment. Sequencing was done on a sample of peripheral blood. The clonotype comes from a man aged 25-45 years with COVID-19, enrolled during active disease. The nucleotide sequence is TGTGCCAGCAGCTTACTCACCGGGGAGCTGTTTTTT. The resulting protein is CASSLLTGELFF.